This is a list of T cell receptor beta chains from one sample in a study of patients and donors after allogeneic stem cell transplantation. TCRdb passed the RT-PCR reads through MiXCR, listing each CDR3 protein once. This repertoire shows roughly 960,000 distinct CDR3 sequences, roughly 18% found once; its top ten account for roughly 6%. Material for sequencing was blood, either unsorted or a sorted T cell fraction (not recorded which). The receptors shown here come from a human donor who was either an allogeneic HSCT recipient or a stem cell or donor lymphocyte infusion donor (not recorded which). It is not recorded whose cells these are; they may come from a transplant donor. Each CDR3 is given without its conserved first and last residue.

ASSLVRTHGYT,TRBV7-2
ASSVSGAYEQY,TRBV9
ASSSTGTPLQQF,TRBV27
ASTTDRGNYGYT,TRBV12-3/TRBV12-4
ASSPNTGDYGYT,TRBV18
AISENTGELF,TRBV10-3
ASGFYLGSSTDTQY,TRBV12-5
SVHLPPDTQY,TRBV20-1
ASSFRSLGKLF,TRBV27
ASSPTSAEQF,TRBV12-3/TRBV12-4
ASSAARLANNEQF,TRBV6-1
ASSFFSGNTIY,TRBV12-3/TRBV12-4
SARGDVTYEQY,TRBV20-1
SASWGANTEAF,TRBV20-1